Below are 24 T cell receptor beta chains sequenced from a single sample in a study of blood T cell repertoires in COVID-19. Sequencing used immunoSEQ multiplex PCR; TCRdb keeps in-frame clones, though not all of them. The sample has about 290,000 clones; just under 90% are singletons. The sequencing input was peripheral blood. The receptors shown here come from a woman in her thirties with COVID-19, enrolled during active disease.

The CDR3 nucleotides read TGTGCCAGCAGCTTCGGACACCTAAGCTCCTATAATTCACCCCTCCACTTT. Translating gives CASSFGHLSSYNSPLHF. The V call is TRBV5-4, the J call TRBJ1-6; maybe TRBD1 (5 bases). V was shortened by 2 bases and J by 0 bases, with 12 bases between the two germline ends. This CDR3 contains 17 residues. Germline V gene sequence: CDR1 SGHNT, CDR2 YYREEE (reference sequence).

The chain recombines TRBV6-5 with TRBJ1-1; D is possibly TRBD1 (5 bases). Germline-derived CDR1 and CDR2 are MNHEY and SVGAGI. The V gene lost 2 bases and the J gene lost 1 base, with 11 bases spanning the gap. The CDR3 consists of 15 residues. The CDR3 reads CASSYIGGGNTEAFF. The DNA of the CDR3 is TGTGCCAGCAGTTACATTGGGGGGGGGAACACTGAAGCTTTCTTT.

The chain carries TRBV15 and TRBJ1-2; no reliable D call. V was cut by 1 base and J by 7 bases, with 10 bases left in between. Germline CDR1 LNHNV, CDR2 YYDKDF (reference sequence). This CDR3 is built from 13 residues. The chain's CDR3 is CATSRVTTGGYTF. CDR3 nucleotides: TGTGCCACCAGCAGAGTTACGACGGGTGGCTACACCTTC.

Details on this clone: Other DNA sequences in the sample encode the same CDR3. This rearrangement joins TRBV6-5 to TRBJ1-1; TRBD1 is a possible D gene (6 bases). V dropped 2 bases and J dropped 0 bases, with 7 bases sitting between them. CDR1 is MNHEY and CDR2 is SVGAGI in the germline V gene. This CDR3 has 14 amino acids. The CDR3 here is CASSYGQLNTEAFF. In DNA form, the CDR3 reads TGTGCCAGCAGTTACGGACAGCTGAACACTGAAGCTTTCTTT.

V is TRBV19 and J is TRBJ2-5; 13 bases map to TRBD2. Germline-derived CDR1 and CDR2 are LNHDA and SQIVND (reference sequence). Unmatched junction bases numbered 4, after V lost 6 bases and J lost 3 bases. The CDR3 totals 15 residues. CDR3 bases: TGTGCCAGTAGACAAACTAGCGGGGGGGAAGAGACCCAGTACTTC. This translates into CASRQTSGGEETQYF. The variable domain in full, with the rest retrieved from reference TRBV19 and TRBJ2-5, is DGGITQSPKYLFRKEGQNVTLSCEQNLNHDAMYWYRQDPGQGLRLIYYSQIVNDFQKGDIAEGYSVSREKKESFPLTVTSAQKNPTAFYLCASRQTSGGEETQYFGPGTRLLVL.

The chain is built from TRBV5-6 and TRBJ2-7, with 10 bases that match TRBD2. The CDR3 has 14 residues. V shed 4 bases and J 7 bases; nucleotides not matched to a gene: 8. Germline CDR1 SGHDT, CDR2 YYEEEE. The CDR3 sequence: CASSVAGTSVEQYF. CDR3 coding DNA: TGTGCCAGCAGCGTCGCCGGGACTAGCGTAGAGCAGTACTTC.

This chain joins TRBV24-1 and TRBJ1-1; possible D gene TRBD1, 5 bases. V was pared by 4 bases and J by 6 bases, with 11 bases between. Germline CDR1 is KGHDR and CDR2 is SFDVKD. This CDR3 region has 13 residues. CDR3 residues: CATSDGQGPEAFF. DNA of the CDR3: TGTGCCACCAGTGACGGCCAGGGCCCTGAAGCTTTCTTT.

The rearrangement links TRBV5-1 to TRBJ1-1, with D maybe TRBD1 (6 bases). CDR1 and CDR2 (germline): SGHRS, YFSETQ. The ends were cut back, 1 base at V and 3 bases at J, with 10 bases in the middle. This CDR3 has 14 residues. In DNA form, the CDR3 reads TGCGCCAGCAGCTTGCACAGGGCGGACACTGAAGCTTTCTTT. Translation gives CASSLHRADTEAFF.

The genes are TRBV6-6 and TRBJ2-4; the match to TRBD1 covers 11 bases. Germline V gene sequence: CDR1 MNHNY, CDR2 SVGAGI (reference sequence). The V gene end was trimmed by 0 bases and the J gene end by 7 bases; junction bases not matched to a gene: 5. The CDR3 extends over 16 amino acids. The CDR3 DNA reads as TGTGCCAGCAGTTACTCGGGACAGGGGGTTATCAACATTCAGTACTTC. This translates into CASSYSGQGVINIQYF.

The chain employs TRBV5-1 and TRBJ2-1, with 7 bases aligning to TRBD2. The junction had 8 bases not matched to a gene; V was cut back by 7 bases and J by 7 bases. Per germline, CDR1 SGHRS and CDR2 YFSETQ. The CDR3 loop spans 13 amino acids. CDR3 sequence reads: CASGSGFGNEQFF. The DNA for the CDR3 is TGCGCCAGCGGTAGCGGGTTTGGGAATGAGCAGTTCTTC. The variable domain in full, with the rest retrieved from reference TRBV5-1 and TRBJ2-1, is KAGVTQTPRYLIKTRGQQVTLSCSPISGHRSVSWYQQTPGQGLQFLFEYFSETQRNKGNFPGRFSGRQFSNSRSEMNVSTLELGDSALYLCASGSGFGNEQFFGPGTRLTVL.

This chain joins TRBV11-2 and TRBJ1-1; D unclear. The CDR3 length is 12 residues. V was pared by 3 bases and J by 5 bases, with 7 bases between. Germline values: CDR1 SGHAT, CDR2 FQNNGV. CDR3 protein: CASSFSGTEAFF. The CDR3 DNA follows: TGTGCCAGCAGCTTCTCCGGTACTGAAGCTTTCTTT.

CDR3 loop: CASTRGGTGENEQFF. CDR3 in DNA: TGTGCCAGCACCCGGGGGGGAACCGGGGAAAATGAGCAGTTCTTC. This chain links TRBV6-6 with TRBJ2-1; 8 nucleotides match TRBD2. The germline gives CDR1 MNHNY, CDR2 SVGAGI (reference sequence). CDR3 length: 15 amino acids. The J segment lost 7 bases and the V segment lost 7 bases, leaving 12 bases of the junction unmatched.

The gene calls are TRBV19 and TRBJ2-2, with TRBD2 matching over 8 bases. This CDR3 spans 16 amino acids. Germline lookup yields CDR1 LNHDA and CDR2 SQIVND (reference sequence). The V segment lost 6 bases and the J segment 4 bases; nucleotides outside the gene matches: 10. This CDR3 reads CASRARAGGGTGELFF. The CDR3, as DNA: TGTGCCAGTAGAGCCCGGGCGGGGGGTGGCACCGGGGAGCTGTTTTTT. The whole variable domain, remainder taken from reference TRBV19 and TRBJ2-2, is DGGITQSPKYLFRKEGQNVTLSCEQNLNHDAMYWYRQDPGQGLRLIYYSQIVNDFQKGDIAEGYSVSREKKESFPLTVTSAQKNPTAFYLCASRARAGGGTGELFFGEGSRLTVL.

The CDR3 nucleotides are TGTGCCAGCAGTTTGACTAGCGCAGATACGCAGTATTTT. Translating gives CASSLTSADTQYF. V gene TRBV6-5 combines with J gene TRBJ2-3; TRBD2 aligns across 8 bases. The CDR3 runs to 13 residues. Trimming took 4 bases from V and 4 from J; bases not matched to a gene: 1. Looked up from germline, CDR1 is MNHEY and CDR2 is SVGAGI.

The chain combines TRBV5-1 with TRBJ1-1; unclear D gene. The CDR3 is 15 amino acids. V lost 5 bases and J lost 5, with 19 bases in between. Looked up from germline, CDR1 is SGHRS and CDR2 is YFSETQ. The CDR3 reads CASSVGDRFRTEAFF. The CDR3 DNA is TGCGCCAGCAGTGTGGGAGATCGGTTTAGGACTGAAGCTTTCTTT.

The CDR3 DNA is TGTGCCAGCAGATACATGACAGGGAATGGCTACACCTTC. Amino acid sequence: CASRYMTGNGYTF. The chain combines TRBV6-5 with TRBJ1-2; TRBD1 agrees at 7 bases. CDR3 size: 13 residues. V was clipped by 6 bases and J by 6 bases; unmatched bases: 7. CDR1 and CDR2 (germline): MNHEY, SVGAGI.

This CDR3 is CASSLAGGVTEKLFF. The CDR3 DNA reads as TGTGCCAGCAGCTTAGCTGGGGGGGTAACTGAAAAACTGTTTTTT. The chain uses TRBV7-9 and TRBJ1-4; a possible D gene is TRBD1 (5 bases). CDR1 is SEHNR and CDR2 is FQNEAQ in the germline V gene (reference sequence). The CDR3 is 15 residues long. The V gene lost 0 bases and the J gene lost 7 bases, with 12 bases spanning the gap.

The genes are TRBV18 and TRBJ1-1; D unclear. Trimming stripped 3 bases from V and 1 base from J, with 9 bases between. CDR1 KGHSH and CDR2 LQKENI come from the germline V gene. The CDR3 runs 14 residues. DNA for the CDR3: TGTGCCAGCTCACCCGGTCGGGGGAACACTGAAGCTTTCTTT. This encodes CASSPGRGNTEAFF.

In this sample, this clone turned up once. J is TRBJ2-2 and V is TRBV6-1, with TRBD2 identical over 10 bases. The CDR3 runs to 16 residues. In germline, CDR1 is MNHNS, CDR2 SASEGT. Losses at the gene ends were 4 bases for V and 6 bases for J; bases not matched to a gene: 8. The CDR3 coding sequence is TGTGCCAGCAGTGCCCTAGCGGGGGTCCGGGCCGGGGAGCTGTTTTTT. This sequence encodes CASSALAGVRAGELFF.

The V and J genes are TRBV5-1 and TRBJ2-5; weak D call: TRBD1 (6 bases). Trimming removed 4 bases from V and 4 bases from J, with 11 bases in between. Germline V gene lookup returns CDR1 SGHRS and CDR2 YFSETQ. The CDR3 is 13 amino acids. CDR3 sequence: CASSPGHTETQYF. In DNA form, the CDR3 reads TGCGCCAGCAGCCCGGGACATACAGAGACCCAGTACTTC.

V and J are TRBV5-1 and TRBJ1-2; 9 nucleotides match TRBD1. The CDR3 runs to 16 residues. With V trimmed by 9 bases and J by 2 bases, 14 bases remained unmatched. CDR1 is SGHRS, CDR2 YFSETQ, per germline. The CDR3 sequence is CATKPPGTGKNYGYTF. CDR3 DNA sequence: TGCGCCACAAAGCCCCCGGGGACAGGGAAAAACTATGGCTACACCTTC.

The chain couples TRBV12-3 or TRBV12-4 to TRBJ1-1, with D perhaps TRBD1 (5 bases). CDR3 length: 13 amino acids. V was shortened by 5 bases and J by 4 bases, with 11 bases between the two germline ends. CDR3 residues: CASSPRVSTEAFF. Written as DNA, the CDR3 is TGTGCCAGCAGTCCCAGGGTTAGCACTGAAGCTTTCTTT.

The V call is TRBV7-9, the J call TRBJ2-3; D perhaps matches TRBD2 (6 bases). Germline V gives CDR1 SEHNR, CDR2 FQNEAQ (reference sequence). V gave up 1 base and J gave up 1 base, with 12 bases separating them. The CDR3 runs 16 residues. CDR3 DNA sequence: TGTGCCAGCAGCTTAGGCGGGGTCCCTGGCACAGATACGCAGTATTTT. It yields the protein CASSLGGVPGTDTQYF.

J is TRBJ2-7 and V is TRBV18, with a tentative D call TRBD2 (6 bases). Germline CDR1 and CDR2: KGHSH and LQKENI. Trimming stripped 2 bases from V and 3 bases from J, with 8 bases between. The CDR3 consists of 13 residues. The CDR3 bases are TGTGCCAGCTCACCAGGGACTTACTACGAGCAGTACTTC. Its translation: CASSPGTYYEQYF.